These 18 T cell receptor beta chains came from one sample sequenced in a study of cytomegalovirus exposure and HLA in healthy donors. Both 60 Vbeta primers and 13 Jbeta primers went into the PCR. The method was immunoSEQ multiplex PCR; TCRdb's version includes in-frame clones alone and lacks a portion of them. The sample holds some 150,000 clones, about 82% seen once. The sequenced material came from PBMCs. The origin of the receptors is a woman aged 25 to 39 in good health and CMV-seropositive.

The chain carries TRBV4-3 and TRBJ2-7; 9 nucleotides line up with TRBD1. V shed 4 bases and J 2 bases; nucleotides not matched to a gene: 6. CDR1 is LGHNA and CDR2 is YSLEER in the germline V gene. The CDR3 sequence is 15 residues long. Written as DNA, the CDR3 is TGCGCCAGCAGCCTCGGACAGGGGAGGGCCTACGAGCAGTACTTC. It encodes CASSLGQGRAYEQYF.

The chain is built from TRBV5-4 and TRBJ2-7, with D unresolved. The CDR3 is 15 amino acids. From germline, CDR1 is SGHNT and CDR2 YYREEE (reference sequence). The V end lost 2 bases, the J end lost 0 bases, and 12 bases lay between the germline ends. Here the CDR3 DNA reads TGTGCCAGCAGCTTTTCAACAGCCAGCTCCTACGAGCAGTACTTC. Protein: CASSFSTASSYEQYF.

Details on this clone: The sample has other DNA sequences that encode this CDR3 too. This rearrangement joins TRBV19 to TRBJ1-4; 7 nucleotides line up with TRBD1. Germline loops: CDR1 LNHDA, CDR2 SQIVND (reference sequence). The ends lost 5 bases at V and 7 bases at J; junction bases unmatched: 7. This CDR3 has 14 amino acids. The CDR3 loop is CASSLRDSPEKLFF. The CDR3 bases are TGTGCCAGTAGTTTGAGGGACAGCCCTGAAAAACTGTTTTTT.

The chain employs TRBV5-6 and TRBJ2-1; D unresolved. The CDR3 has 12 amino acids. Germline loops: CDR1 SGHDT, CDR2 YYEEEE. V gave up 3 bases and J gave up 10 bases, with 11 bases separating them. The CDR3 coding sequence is TGTGCCAGCAGCTCCATCGAGAGGGAGCAGTTCTTC. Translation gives CASSSIEREQFF. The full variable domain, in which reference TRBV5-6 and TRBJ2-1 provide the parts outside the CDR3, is DAGVTQSPTHLIKTRGQQVTLRCSPKSGHDTVSWYQQALGQGPQFIFQYYEEEERQRGNFPDRFSGHQFPNYSSELNVNALLLGDSALYLCASSSIEREQFFGPGTRLTVL.

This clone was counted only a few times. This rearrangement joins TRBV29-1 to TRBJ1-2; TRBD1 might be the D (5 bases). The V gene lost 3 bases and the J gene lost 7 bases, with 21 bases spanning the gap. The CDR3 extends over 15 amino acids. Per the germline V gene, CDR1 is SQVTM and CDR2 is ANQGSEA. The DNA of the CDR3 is TGCAGCGTTGACTCACCAGGGAGGGTATGGTCTGGCTACACCTTC. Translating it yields CSVDSPGRVWSGYTF.

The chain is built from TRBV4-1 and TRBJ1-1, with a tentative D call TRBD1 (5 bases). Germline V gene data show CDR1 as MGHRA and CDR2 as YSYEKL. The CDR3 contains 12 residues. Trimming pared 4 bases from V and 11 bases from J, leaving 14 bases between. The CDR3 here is CASSPWGVRAFF. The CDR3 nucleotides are TGCGCCAGCAGCCCCTGGGGGGTTCGGGCTTTCTTT.

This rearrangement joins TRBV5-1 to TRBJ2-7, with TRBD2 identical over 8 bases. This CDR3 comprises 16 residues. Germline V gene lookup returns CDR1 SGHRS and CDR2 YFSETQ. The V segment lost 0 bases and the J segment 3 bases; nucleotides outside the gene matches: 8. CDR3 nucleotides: TGCGCCAGCAGCTTGGCCGGGGGTAGCGGGGACTACGAGCAGTACTTC. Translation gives CASSLAGGSGDYEQYF.

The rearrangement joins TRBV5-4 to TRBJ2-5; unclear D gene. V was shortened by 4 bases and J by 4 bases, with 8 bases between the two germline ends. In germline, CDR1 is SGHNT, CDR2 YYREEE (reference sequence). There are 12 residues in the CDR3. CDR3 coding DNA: TGTGCCAGCAGCAGTATCGGAGAGACCCAGTACTTC. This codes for CASSSIGETQYF.

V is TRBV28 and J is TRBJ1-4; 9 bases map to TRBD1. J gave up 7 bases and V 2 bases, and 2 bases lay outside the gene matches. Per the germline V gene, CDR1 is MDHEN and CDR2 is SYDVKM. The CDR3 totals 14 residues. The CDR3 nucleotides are TGTGCCAGCAGTTTAAGGGACAGGGCTGAAAAACTGTTTTTT. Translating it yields CASSLRDRAEKLFF.

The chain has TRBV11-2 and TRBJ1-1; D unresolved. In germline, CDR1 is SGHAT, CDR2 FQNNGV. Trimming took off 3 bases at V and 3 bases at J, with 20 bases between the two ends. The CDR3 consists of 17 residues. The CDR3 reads CASSFQPGVGSYTEAFF. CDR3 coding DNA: TGTGCCAGCAGCTTCCAACCGGGAGTCGGGTCGTACACTGAAGCTTTCTTT. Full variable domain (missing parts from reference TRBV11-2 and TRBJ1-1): EAGVAQSPRYKIIEKRQSVAFWCNPISGHATLYWYQQILGQGPKLLIQFQNNGVVDDSQLPKDRFSAERLKGVDSTLKIQPAKLEDSAVYLCASSFQPGVGSYTEAFFGQGTRLTVV.

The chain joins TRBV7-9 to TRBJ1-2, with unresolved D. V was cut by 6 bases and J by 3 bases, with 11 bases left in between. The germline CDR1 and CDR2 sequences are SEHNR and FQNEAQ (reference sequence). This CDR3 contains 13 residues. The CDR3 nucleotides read TGTGCCAGCAGATCCGCCGAGCACTATGGCTACACCTTC. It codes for CASRSAEHYGYTF.

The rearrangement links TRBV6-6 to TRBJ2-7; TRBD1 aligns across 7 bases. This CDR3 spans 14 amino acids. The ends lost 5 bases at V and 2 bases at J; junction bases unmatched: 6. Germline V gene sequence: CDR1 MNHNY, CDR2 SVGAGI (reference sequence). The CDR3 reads CASSKTGTAYEQYF. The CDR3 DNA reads TGTGCCAGCAGTAAGACCGGGACAGCCTACGAGCAGTACTTC.

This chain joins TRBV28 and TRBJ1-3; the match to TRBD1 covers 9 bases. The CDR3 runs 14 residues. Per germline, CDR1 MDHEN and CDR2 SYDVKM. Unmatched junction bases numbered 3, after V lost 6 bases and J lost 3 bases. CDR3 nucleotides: TGTGCCAGCAGCAGGGGACAGGGTGGAAACACCATATATTTT. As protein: CASSRGQGGNTIYF. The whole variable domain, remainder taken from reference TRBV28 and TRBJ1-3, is DVKVTQSSRYLVKRTGEKVFLECVQDMDHENMFWYRQDPGLGLRLIYFSYDVKMKEKGDIPEGYSVSREKKERFSLILESASTNQTSMYLCASSRGQGGNTIYFGEGSWLTVV.

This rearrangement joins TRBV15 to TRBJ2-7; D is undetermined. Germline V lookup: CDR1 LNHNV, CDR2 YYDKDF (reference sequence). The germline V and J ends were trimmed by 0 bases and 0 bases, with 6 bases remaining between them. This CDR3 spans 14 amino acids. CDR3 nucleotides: TGTGCCACCAGCAGAGAGGGCAGCTCCTACGAGCAGTACTTC. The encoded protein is CATSREGSSYEQYF. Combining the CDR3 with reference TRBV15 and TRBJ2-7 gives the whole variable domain DAMVIQNPRYQVTQFGKPVTLSCSQTLNHNVMYWYQQKSSQAPKLLFHYYDKDFNNEADTPDNFQSRRPNTSFCFLDIRSPGLGDTAMYLCATSREGSSYEQYFGPGTRLTVT.

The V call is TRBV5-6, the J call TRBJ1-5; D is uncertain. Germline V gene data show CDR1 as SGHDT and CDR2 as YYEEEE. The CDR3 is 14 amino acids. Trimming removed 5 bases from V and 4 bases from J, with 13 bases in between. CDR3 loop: CASSSGQLNQPQHF. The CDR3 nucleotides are TGTGCCAGCAGTTCTGGGCAGCTAAATCAGCCCCAGCATTTT.

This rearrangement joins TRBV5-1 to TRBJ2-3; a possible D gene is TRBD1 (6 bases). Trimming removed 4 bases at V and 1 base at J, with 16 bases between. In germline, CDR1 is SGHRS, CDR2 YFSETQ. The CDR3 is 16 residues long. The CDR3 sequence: CASSPYGTPGTDTQYF. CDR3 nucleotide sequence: TGCGCCAGCAGCCCTTACGGGACACCTGGCACAGATACGCAGTATTTT.

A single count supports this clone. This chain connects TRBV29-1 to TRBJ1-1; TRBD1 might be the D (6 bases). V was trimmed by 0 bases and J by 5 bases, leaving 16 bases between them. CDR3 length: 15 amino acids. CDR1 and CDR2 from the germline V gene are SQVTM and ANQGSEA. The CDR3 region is CSVEDRGGGGTEAFF. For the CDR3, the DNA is TGCAGCGTTGAAGATCGGGGGGGAGGGGGGACTGAAGCTTTCTTT.

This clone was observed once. The CDR3 loop is CASSMGRGFGYTF. Written as DNA, the CDR3 is TGTGCCAGTAGTATGGGCCGGGGGTTTGGCTACACCTTC. The J gene is TRBJ1-2, the V gene TRBV19, with a possible D match to TRBD1 (5 bases). Looked up from germline, CDR1 is LNHDA and CDR2 is SQIVND (reference sequence). CDR3 length: 13 residues. V shed 3 bases and J shed 7 bases, with 12 bases lying between them.